This entry lists 3 T cell receptor beta chains sequenced from one sample in a study of CD8+ T cells in alopecia areata. Reverse transcribed after extraction, RNA yielded cDNA as the sequencing template. Assay used: immunoSEQ multiplex PCR; TCRdb lists only in-frame clones, some missing. The sample shows some 1,700 clones, none of them appearing just once. Cell sorting was performed on pooled cutaneous lymph node cells with CD4, CD8alpha, NKG2D, NKG2ACE and other markers. Sequenced material: CD8+ T cells sorted from a lymph node. These receptors all come from a C3H/HeJ mouse with alopecia areata. Strain haplotype at MHC: H2-k.

This clone was picked up a small number of times. The germline and genes are mouse ones. The read ends 4 residues before the CDR3 terminus; that terminus is restored from the germline J gene. The chain joins TRBV19 to TRBJ2-2; a possible D gene is TRBD1 (6 bases). V was cut by 1 base and J by 6 bases, with 7 bases left in between. Germline V lookup: CDR1 FNHDT, CDR2 SITEND (reference sequence). This CDR3 has 13 amino acids. The CDR3 spells CASSIPGAGQLYF. CDR3 bases read: TGTGCCAGCAGTATACCAGGGGCCGGG.

This clone has just a few counts. Gene names follow the mouse nomenclature. The CDR3 end lies 4 residues beyond the end of the read and is filled in from the germline J gene. This rearrangement joins TRBV31 to TRBJ1-2; D might be TRBD1 (5 bases). The CDR3 is made up of 13 amino acids. Deletions cut 0 bases from V and 4 bases from J, with 9 bases between. Germline assignment: CDR1 GKSSPN and CDR2 SITVG. The sequenced CDR3 bases are TGTGCCTGGAGTCTTCAGGGCGTCTCC. Protein: CAWSLQGVS. The CDR3 in its entirety is CAWSLQGVSDYTF.

The sample holds many counts of this clone. Gene and germline names: mouse. The read ends 4 residues before the CDR3 terminus; that terminus is restored from the germline J gene. The chain carries TRBV1 and TRBJ2-1, with 11 bases aligning to TRBD2. Germline CDR1 reads NSQYPW; CDR2 reads LRSPGD (reference sequence). The junction had 2 bases not matched to a gene; V was cut back by 0 bases and J by 4 bases. The CDR3 length is 16 residues. CDR3 region: CTCSADRLGGYAEQFF. Incomplete CDR3 DNA: TGCACCTGCAGTGCAGATCGACTGGGGGGGTATGCT. Supplemented by reference TRBV1 and TRBJ2-1, the full variable domain reads VTLLEQNPRWRLVPRGQAVNLRCILKNSQYPWMSWYQQDLQKQLQWLFTLRSPGDKEVKSLPGADYLATRVTDTELRLQVANMSQGRTLYCTCSADRLGGYAEQFFGPGTRLTVL.